Reported below is one TCR beta chain. The antigen is unknown. This sample was taken from a study of cytomegalovirus exposure and HLA in healthy donors. About the research overall: Earlier results showed roughly 120 million unique TCR beta sequences derived from roughly 200 million T cells. General study results and limits: A later analysis associated 15,000 or so TCR beta sequences with HLA alleles at a 0.05 false discovery rate.

A multiplex PCR was run with 60 Vbeta primers and 13 Jbeta primers. Sequencing used immunoSEQ multiplex PCR; TCRdb keeps in-frame clones, though not all of them. Reported are more than 45,000 clones; the ten largest clones contain 9.5% to 15%. This receptor was obtained from a woman aged 30 to 39 in good health and CMV-seropositive. Input material: PBMCs.

In DNA, the CDR3 is TGTGCCAGCAGCTTAAACCGGGACAGGGTCTACGAGCAGTACTTC. Amino acid sequence: CASSLNRDRVYEQYF. This sequence joins TRBV11-2 and TRBJ2-7, with 9 bases matching TRBD1. Germline V gene data show CDR1 as SGHAT and CDR2 as FQNNGV. The CDR3 sequence is 15 residues long. V was clipped by 2 bases and J by 3 bases; unmatched bases: 5.